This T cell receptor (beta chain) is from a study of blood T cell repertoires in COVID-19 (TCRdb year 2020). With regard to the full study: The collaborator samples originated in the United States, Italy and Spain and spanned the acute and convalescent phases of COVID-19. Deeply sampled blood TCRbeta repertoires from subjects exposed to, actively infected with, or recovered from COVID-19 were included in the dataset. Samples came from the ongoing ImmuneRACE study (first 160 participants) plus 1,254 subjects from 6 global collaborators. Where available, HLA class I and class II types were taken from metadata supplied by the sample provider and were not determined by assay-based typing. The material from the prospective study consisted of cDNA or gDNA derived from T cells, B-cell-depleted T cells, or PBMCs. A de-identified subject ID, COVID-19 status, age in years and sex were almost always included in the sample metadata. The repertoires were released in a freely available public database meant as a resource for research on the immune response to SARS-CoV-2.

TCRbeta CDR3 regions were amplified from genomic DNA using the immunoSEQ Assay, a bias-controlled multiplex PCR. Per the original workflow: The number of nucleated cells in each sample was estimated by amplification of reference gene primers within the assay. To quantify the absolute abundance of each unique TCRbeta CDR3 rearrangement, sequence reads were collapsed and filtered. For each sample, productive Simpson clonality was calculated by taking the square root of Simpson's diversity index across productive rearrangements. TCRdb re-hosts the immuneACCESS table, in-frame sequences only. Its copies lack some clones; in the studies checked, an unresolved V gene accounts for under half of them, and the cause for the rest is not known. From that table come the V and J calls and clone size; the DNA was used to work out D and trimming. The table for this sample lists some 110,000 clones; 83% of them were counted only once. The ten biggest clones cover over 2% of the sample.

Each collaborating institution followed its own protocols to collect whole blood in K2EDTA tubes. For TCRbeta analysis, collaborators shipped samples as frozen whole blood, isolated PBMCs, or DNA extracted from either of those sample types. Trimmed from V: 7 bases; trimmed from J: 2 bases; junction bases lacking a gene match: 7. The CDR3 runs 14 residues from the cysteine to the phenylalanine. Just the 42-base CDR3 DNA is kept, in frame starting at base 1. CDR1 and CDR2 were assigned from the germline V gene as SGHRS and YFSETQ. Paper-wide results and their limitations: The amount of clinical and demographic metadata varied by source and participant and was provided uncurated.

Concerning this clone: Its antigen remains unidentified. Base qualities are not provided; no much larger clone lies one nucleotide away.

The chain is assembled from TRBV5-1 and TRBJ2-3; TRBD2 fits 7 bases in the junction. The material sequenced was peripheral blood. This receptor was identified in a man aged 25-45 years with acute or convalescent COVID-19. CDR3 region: CASCREVPTDTQYF. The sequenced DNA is TGCGCCAGCTGCCGGGAGGTACCCACAGATACGCAGTATTTT.